Each of the 25 T cell receptor beta chains below was sequenced from the same sample in a study of CD8 T cells in Susac syndrome. RNA in amounts of about 0.5 to 1 ug was reverse transcribed with random hexamers. TCRdb re-called the immunoSEQ multiplex PCR reads with MiXCR, one entry per CDR3 protein. The sample records roughly 150,000 distinct CDR3 sequences, about 95% being singletons. The sequenced sample consisted of CD8+ T cells from PBMCs. These receptor sequences come from a human donor with multiple sclerosis.

V is TRBV4-1 and J is TRBJ1-5; the match to TRBD1 covers 7 bases. The length of the CDR3 is 16 residues. Germline V gene lookup returns CDR1 MGHRA and CDR2 YSYEKL. J was trimmed by 5 bases and V by 5 bases; bases with no gene match: 12. The DNA of the CDR3 is TGCGCCAGCAGCTCAAAGGGGGACAGCACCTATCAGCCCCAGCATTTT. It encodes CASSSKGDSTYQPQHF.

The chain employs TRBV6-5 and TRBJ1-4; D gene uncertain. Germline V gene data show CDR1 as MNHEY and CDR2 as SVGAGI. Trimming cost V 6 bases and J 11 bases, with 13 bases left between them. The CDR3 runs 12 residues. CDR3 sequence: CASSPDSRKLFF. In DNA form, the CDR3 reads TGTGCCAGCAGCCCCGACTCGAGGAAACTGTTTTTT.

The rearrangement uses TRBV29-1 and TRBJ1-2, with no clear D. V was pared by 6 bases and J by 4 bases, with 12 bases between. The CDR3 runs to 12 residues. The germline V gene encodes CDR1 SQVTM and CDR2 ANQGSEA. The CDR3 loop is CSVLGSIYGYTF. In DNA form, the CDR3 reads TGCAGCGTACTAGGTAGCATCTATGGCTACACCTTC.

This chain links TRBV7-9 with TRBJ2-1; the match to TRBD2 covers 9 bases. The CDR3 spans 16 residues. Germline values: CDR1 SEHNR, CDR2 FQNEAQ (reference sequence). Trimming removed 5 bases from V and 4 bases from J; junction bases left unmatched: 9. The CDR3: CASSPMSGGNYNEQFF. CDR3 bases: TGTGCCAGCAGCCCAATGAGCGGGGGGAATTACAATGAGCAGTTCTTC.

The chain employs TRBV5-6 and TRBJ2-7, with D possibly TRBD2 on 7 matching bases. V was shortened by 0 bases and J by 4 bases, with 14 bases between the two germline ends. The CDR3 length is 15 residues. Germline-derived CDR1 and CDR2 are SGHDT and YYEEEE. Written as DNA, the CDR3 is TGTGCCAGCAGCTTGGACGGCGGGGGCCGTTACGAGCAGTACTTC. This translates into CASSLDGGGRYEQYF.

The V call is TRBV29-1, the J call TRBJ1-1; D possibly corresponds to TRBD1 (5 bases). This CDR3 has 10 amino acids. Per germline, CDR1 SQVTM and CDR2 ANQGSEA. The V gene lost 5 bases and the J gene lost 5 bases, with 6 bases spanning the gap. CDR3 residues: CSVKGTEAFF. The CDR3 nucleotides read TGCAGCGTTAAGGGGACTGAAGCTTTCTTT.

The rearrangement uses TRBV14 and TRBJ2-7; no firm D call. The CDR3 is 14 residues long. Germline assignment: CDR1 SGHDN and CDR2 FVKESK. With 3 bases removed from V and 2 bases from J, the gap between germline ends came to 11 bases. In DNA form, the CDR3 reads TGTGCCAGCAGCCAGCTATCGGCAACCTACGAGCAGTACTTC. Its translation is CASSQLSATYEQYF.

The sample holds one count of this clonotype. CDR3 DNA: TGTGCCAGCAGCCCTGAGGGGGCCCGTTCACCCCTCCACTTT. Amino acid sequence: CASSPEGARSPLHF. The V call is TRBV7-9, the J call TRBJ1-6, with TRBD1 matching 7 bases. The V and J ends lost 5 bases and 9 bases, in that order; junction bases with no gene match: 7. The CDR3 extends over 14 amino acids. Germline values: CDR1 SEHNR, CDR2 FQNEAQ (reference sequence).

The chain uses TRBV5-8 and TRBJ2-1; no reliable D call. Germline V gene lookup returns CDR1 SGHTS and CDR2 YDEGEE. V gave up 3 bases and J gave up 6 bases, with 19 bases separating them. The length of the CDR3 is 16 residues. As DNA, the CDR3 is TGTGCCAGCAGCTCCCTCTTGGGCCATATCGGCAATGAGCAGTTCTTC. Translating gives CASSSLLGHIGNEQFF.

The V gene is TRBV30, the J gene TRBJ1-4; D is undetermined. Germline loops: CDR1 GTSNPN, CDR2 SVGIG (reference sequence). This CDR3 has 12 residues. The ends were cut back, 2 bases at V and 7 bases at J, with 8 bases in the middle. In DNA, the CDR3 is TGTGCCTGGAGTAACGACGGTGAAAAACTGTTTTTT. It is translated as CAWSNDGEKLFF. Variable domain in full (rest from reference TRBV30 and TRBJ1-4): SQTIHQWPATLVQPVGSPLSLECTVEGTSNPNLYWYRQAAGRGLQLLFYSVGIGQISSEVPQNLSASRPQDRQFILSSKKLLLSDSGFYLCAWSNDGEKLFFGSGTQLSVL.

The chain employs TRBV18 and TRBJ2-5; TRBD1 matches 9 bases. The V gene end was trimmed by 6 bases and the J gene end by 3 bases; junction bases not matched to a gene: 5. This CDR3 has 14 residues. In germline, CDR1 is KGHSH, CDR2 LQKENI. CDR3 DNA: TGTGCCAGCTCGGGAAGACAGGGGGAAGAGACCCAGTACTTC. This gives the protein CASSGRQGEETQYF.

This clonotype was found a few times. The chain is built from TRBV7-9 and TRBJ2-2; D is ambiguous. Trimming left V 6 bases short and J 8 bases short, with 7 bases between. The CDR3 is 11 amino acids. Germline V gene sequence: CDR1 SEHNR, CDR2 FQNEAQ (reference sequence). CDR3 residues: CASRLGGELFF. CDR3 bases: TGTGCCAGCAGGCTCGGTGGGGAGCTGTTTTTT.

The chain joins TRBV5-1 to TRBJ2-7; D may match TRBD1 or TRBD2 (7 bases each). CDR1 is SGHRS, CDR2 YFSETQ, per germline. The ends were cut back, 4 bases at V and 5 bases at J, with 16 bases in the middle. The CDR3 runs 14 residues. As DNA, the CDR3 is TGCGCCAGCAGCCTCTGGGGAGGGACAGACGAGCAGTACGTC. Encoded protein: CASSLWGGTDEQYV.

J is TRBJ1-1 and V is TRBV9; TRBD1 is a possible D gene (5 bases). CDR1 SGDLS and CDR2 YYNGEE come from the germline V gene. This CDR3 is 14 amino acids long. The germline V and J ends were trimmed by 2 bases and 4 bases, with 12 bases remaining between them. The CDR3 coding sequence is TGTGCCAGCAGCGTCGGGGGTTTAGGCACTGAAGCTTTCTTT. Its protein product is CASSVGGLGTEAFF. The full variable domain, completed using reference TRBV9 and TRBJ1-1, is DSGVTQTPKHLITATGQRVTLRCSPRSGDLSVYWYQQSLDQGLQFLIQYYNGEERAKGNILERFSAQQFPDLHSELNLSSLELGDSALYFCASSVGGLGTEAFFGQGTRLTVV.

This clonotype is a singleton in its sample. This chain uses TRBV9 with TRBJ2-1; a possible D gene is TRBD2 (5 bases). The CDR3 contains 17 residues. Deletions cut 0 bases from V and 2 bases from J, with 15 bases between. Germline CDR1 reads SGDLS; CDR2 reads YYNGEE. The CDR3 DNA reads as TGTGCCAGCAGCGTAGGTTCGGACTTATCCACCTACAATGAGCAGTTCTTC. Protein product: CASSVGSDLSTYNEQFF.

The chain has TRBV20-1 and TRBJ2-1; unclear D gene. V lost 0 bases, J lost 8 bases, and 5 bases lay in between. This CDR3 contains 11 residues. Looked up from germline, CDR1 is DFQATT and CDR2 is SNEGSKA (reference sequence). CDR3 protein: CSAREFHEQFF. CDR3 DNA: TGCAGTGCTAGAGAATTTCATGAGCAGTTCTTC.

The chain uses TRBV9 and TRBJ2-1; the D is unclear. CDR1 and CDR2 (germline): SGDLS, YYNGEE. V dropped 0 bases and J dropped 0 bases, with 10 bases sitting between them. This CDR3 has 16 residues. The CDR3 is CASSVEVRSSYNEQFF. DNA of the CDR3: TGTGCCAGCAGCGTAGAGGTAAGGAGCTCCTACAATGAGCAGTTCTTC.

The rearrangement joins TRBV7-9 to TRBJ2-7; D call uncertain. In germline, CDR1 is SEHNR, CDR2 FQNEAQ (reference sequence). The CDR3 sequence is 12 residues long. V was pared by 4 bases and J by 5 bases, with 9 bases between. CDR3 amino acids: CASSSDLDEQYF. CDR3 nucleotides: TGTGCCAGCAGCTCCGATCTCGACGAGCAGTACTTC.

V and J are TRBV13 and TRBJ1-1; D may be TRBD1 (6 bases). CDR1 PRHDT and CDR2 FYEKMQ come from the germline V gene (reference sequence). V was clipped by 5 bases and J by 4 bases, with 20 bases between them. The CDR3 runs to 16 residues. The CDR3 nucleotides read TGTGCCAGCAGCCCCGATACGGGGGCGTTTAGCACTGAAGCTTTCTTT. The encoded protein is CASSPDTGAFSTEAFF.

The rearrangement joins TRBV29-1 to TRBJ1-2, with D possibly matching TRBD1 (6 bases). The CDR3 runs 12 residues. V was pared by 4 bases and J by 7 bases, with 13 bases between. Germline values: CDR1 SQVTM, CDR2 ANQGSEA. The CDR3 DNA follows: TGCAGCGTTGTCGGGGGCGAAGGTGGCTACACCTTC. Its translation: CSVVGGEGGYTF.

The gene calls are TRBV5-6 and TRBJ1-5, with 7 positions matching TRBD1. This CDR3 region has 16 residues. Germline V gene data show CDR1 as SGHDT and CDR2 as YYEEEE. Trimming took 3 bases from V and 2 from J; bases not matched to a gene: 8. CDR3 in DNA: TGTGCCAGCAGCTATGGGACAGCCAAAGGCAATCAGCCCCAGCATTTT. Translation: CASSYGTAKGNQPQHF.

This rearrangement joins TRBV27 to TRBJ1-1; no definite D call. CDR3 size: 14 residues. Looked up from germline, CDR1 is MNHEY and CDR2 is SMNVEV (reference sequence). The V gene lost 0 bases and the J gene lost 3 bases, with 8 bases spanning the gap. Written as DNA, the CDR3 is TGTGCCAGCAGTTTATCCGGCACGTACACTGAAGCTTTCTTT. Amino acid sequence: CASSLSGTYTEAFF.

This chain uses TRBV19 with TRBJ2-4, with a tentative D call TRBD2 (6 bases). Germline V CDR1 and CDR2: LNHDA, SQIVND (reference sequence). The CDR3 covers 14 residues. The ends were cut back, 3 bases at V and 6 bases at J, with 12 bases in the middle. The CDR3 here is CASSMSPGGNIQYF. CDR3 in DNA: TGTGCCAGTAGTATGAGCCCCGGGGGAAACATTCAGTACTTC.

V is TRBV9 and J is TRBJ1-2; 9 bases are shared with TRBD1. The CDR3 is made up of 16 amino acids. V shed 4 bases, J shed 3 bases, and the junction held 10 bases outside the gene matches. Germline CDR1 and CDR2: SGDLS and YYNGEE. The CDR3 sequence: CASSNAAGQGYYGYTF. CDR3 in DNA: TGTGCCAGCAGCAACGCCGCGGGACAGGGTTACTATGGCTACACCTTC.

The chain recombines TRBV29-1 with TRBJ1-2; D possibly corresponds to TRBD1 (5 bases). Germline values: CDR1 SQVTM, CDR2 ANQGSEA. This CDR3 spans 16 amino acids. Trimming removed 2 bases from V and 4 bases from J, with 20 bases in between. CDR3 amino acids: CSVEQTSGEVVYGYTF. The CDR3 DNA reads TGCAGCGTTGAACAAACTTCGGGGGAAGTCGTCTATGGCTACACCTTC.